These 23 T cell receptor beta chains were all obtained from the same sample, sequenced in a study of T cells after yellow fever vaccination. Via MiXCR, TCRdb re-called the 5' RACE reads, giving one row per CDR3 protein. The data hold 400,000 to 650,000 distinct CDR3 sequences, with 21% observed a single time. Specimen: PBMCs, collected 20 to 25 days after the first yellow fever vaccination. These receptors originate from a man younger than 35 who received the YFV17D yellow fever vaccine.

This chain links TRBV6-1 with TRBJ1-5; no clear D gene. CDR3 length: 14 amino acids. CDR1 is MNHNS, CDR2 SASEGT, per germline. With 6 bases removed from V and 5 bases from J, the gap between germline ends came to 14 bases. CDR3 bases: TGTGCCAGCAGCTCACGAATCCTCGATCAGCCCCAGCATTTT. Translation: CASSSRILDQPQHF.

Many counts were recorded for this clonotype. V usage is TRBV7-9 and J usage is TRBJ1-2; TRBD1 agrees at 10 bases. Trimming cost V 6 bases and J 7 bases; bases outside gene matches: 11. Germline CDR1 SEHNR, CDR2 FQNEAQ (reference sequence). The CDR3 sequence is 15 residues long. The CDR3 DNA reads TGTGCCAGCAGGCCTACGACAGGGGGCGGCTCTGGCTACACCTTC. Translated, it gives CASRPTTGGGSGYTF.

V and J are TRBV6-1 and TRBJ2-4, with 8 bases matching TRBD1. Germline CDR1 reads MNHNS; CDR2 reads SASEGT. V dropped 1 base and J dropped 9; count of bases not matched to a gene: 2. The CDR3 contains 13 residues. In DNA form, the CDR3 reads TGTGCCAGCAGTGAAGGGACAGGGACCATTCAGTACTTC. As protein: CASSEGTGTIQYF.

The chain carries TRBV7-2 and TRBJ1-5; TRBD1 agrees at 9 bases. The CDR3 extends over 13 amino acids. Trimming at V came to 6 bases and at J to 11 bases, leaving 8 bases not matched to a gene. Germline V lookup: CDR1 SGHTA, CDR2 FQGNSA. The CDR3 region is CASRRTGEQTQHF. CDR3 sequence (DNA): TGTGCCAGCAGGCGGACAGGGGAACAGACCCAGCATTTT.

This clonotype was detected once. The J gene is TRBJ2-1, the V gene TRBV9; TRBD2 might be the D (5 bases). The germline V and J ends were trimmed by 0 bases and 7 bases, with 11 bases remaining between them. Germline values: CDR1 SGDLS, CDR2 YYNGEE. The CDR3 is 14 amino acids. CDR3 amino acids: CASSVESGGNEQFF. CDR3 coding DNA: TGTGCCAGCAGCGTAGAGTCCGGAGGAAATGAGCAGTTCTTC.

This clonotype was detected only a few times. For the CDR3, the DNA is TGCGCCAGCAGCTTGGCGGGACAGATAAATCAGCCCCAGCATTTT. Translated: CASSLAGQINQPQHF. V gene TRBV5-1 combines with J gene TRBJ1-5; 7 bases agree with TRBD1. The CDR3 has 15 amino acids. Germline lookup yields CDR1 SGHRS and CDR2 YFSETQ. V dropped 0 bases and J dropped 4; count of bases not matched to a gene: 4.

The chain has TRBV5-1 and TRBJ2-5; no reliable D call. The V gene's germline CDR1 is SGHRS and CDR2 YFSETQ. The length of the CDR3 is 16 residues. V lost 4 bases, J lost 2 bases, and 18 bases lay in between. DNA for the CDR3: TGCGCCAGCAGCCGAAATTCGGTAGTACCACAAGAGACCCAGTACTTC. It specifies CASSRNSVVPQETQYF.

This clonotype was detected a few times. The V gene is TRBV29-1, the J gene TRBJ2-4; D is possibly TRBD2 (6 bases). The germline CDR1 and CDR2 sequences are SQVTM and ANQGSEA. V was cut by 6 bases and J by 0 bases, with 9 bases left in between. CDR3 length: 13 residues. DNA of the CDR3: TGCAGCGTCCGGGGACTAGCCAAAAACATTCAGTACTTC. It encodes CSVRGLAKNIQYF.

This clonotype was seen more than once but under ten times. CDR3 protein: CASRETSGGDSYNEQFF. CDR3 bases: TGTGCCAGCAGGGAAACTAGCGGGGGGGATTCCTACAATGAGCAGTTCTTC. V usage is TRBV27 and J usage is TRBJ2-1, with TRBD2 matching over 13 bases. This CDR3 has 17 amino acids. The V gene's germline CDR1 is MNHEY and CDR2 SMNVEV (reference sequence). With 6 bases clipped from V and 1 base from J, the junction kept 6 bases outside the gene matches.

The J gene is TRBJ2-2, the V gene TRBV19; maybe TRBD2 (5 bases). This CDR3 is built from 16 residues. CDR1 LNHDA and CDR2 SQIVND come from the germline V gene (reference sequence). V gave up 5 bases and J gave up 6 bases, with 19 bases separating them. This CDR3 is CASSGLRGPRAGELFF. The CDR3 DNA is TGTGCCAGTAGTGGTTTGAGAGGGCCAAGGGCCGGGGAGCTGTTTTTT.

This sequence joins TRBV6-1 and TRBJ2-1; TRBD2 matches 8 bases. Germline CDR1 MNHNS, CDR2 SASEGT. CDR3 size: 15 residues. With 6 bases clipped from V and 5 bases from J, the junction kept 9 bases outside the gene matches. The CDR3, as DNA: TGTGCCAGCAGGATCCCGGGACTAGACGACAATGAGCAGTTCTTC. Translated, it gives CASRIPGLDDNEQFF.

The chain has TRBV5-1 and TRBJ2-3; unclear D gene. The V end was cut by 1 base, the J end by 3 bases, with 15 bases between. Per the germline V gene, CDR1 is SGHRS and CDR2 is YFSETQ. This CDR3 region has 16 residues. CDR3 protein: CASSLIGEPSTDTQYF. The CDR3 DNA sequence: TGCGCCAGCAGCTTGATCGGCGAGCCGTCAACAGATACGCAGTATTTT.

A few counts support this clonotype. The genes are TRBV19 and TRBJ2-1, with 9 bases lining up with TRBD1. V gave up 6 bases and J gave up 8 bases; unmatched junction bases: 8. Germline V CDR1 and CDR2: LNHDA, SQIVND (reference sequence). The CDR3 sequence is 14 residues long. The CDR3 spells CASSLDRTGDEQFF. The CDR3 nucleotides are TGTGCCAGTAGCCTCGATCGGACAGGGGATGAGCAGTTCTTC.

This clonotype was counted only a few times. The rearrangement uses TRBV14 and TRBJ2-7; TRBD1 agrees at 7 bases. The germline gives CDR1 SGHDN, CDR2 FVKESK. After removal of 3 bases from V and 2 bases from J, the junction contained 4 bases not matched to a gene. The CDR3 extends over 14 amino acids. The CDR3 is CASSQTGTTYEQYF. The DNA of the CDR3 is TGTGCCAGCAGCCAGACAGGGACGACCTACGAGCAGTACTTC. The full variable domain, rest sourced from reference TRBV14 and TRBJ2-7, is EAGVTQFPSHSVIEKGQTVTLRCDPISGHDNLYWYRRVMGKEIKFLLHFVKESKQDESGMPNNRFLAERTGGTYSTLKVQPAELEDSGVYFCASSQTGTTYEQYFGPGTRLTVT.

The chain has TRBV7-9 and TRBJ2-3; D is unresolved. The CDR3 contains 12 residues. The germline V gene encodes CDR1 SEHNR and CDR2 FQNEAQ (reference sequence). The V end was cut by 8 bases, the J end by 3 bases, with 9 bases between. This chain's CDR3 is CASGEVTDTQYF. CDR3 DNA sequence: TGTGCCAGCGGGGAAGTGACAGATACGCAGTATTTT.

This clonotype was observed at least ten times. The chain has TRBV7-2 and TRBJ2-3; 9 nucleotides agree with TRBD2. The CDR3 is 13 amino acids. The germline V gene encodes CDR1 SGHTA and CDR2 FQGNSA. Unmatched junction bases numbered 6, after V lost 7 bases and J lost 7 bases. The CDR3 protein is CASTAGLAYTQYF. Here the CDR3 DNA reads TGTGCCAGCACCGCTGGACTAGCGTATACGCAGTATTTT.

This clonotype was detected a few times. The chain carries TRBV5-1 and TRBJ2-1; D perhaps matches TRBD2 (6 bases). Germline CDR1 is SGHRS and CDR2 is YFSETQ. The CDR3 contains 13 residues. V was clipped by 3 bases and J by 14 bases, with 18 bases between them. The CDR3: CASSSYTGTSEFF. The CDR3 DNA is TGCGCCAGCAGCTCCTATACCGGGACTTCGGAGTTCTTC.

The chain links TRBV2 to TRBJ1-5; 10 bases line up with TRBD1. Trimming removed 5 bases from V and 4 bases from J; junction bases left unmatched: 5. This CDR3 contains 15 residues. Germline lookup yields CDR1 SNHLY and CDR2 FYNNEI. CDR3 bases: TGTGCCAGCAGTACGGGACAGGGGAGGAATCAGCCCCAGCATTTT. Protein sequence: CASSTGQGRNQPQHF.

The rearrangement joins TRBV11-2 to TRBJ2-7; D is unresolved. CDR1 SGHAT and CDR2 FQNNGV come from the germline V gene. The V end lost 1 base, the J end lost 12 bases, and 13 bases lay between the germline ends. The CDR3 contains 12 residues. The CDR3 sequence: CASSLAETVGYF. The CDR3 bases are TGTGCCAGCAGCTTAGCAGAGACTGTGGGGTACTTC.

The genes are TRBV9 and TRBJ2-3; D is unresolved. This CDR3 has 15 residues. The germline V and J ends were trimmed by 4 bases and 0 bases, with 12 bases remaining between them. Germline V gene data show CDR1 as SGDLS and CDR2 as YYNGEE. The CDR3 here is CASSPAPISTDTQYF. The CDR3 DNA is TGTGCCAGCAGCCCCGCCCCGATAAGCACAGATACGCAGTATTTT.

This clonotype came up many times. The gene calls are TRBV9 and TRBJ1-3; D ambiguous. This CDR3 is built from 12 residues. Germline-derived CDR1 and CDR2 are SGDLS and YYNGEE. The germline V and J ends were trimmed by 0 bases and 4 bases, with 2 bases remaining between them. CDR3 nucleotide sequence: TGTGCCAGCAGCGTAGACGGAAACACCATATATTTT. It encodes CASSVDGNTIYF.

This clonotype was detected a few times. CDR3: CASSQDRDGLMNTEAFF. In DNA, the CDR3 is TGTGCCAGCAGCCAAGATAGGGACGGCTTAATGAACACTGAAGCTTTCTTT. This chain connects TRBV4-2 to TRBJ1-1; possibly TRBD1 for D (5 bases). The V gene's germline CDR1 is LGHNA and CDR2 YNFKEQ. The CDR3 has 17 residues. V was shortened by 0 bases and J by 0 bases, with 14 bases between the two germline ends.

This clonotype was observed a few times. The CDR3 nucleotides read TGTGCCAGCAGCTTAAATTATAAGGGTAGCGGGGGGCTAGAGACCCAGTACTTC. Its protein is CASSLNYKGSGGLETQYF. The genes are TRBV11-2 and TRBJ2-5; 10 bases are a match to TRBD2. Germline CDR1 SGHAT, CDR2 FQNNGV. Germline trimming cut 2 bases from V and 4 bases from J; bases unmatched to any gene: 13. This CDR3 is 18 amino acids long.